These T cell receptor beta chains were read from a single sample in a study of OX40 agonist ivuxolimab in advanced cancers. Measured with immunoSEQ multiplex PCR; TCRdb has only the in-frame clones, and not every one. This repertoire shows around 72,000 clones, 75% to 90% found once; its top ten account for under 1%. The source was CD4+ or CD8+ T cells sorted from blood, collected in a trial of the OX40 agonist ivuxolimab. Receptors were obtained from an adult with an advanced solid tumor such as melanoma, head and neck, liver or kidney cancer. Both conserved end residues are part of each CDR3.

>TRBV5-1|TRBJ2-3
CASSLRLAGSTDTQYF
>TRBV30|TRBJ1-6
CAWSVQGNSPLHF
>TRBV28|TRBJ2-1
CASTQPPGGRGRGNEQFF
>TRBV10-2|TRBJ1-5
CASRPAGVTPNQPQHF
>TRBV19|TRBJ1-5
CASTQGGRGNQPQHF
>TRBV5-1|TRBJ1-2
CASSLDRDYGYTF
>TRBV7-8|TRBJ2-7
CASSRTGQEGYEQYF
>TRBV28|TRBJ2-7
CASTKQGALSYEQYF
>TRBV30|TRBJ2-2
CAWSGARLSTGELFF
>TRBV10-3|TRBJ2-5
CAISESTGPETQYF
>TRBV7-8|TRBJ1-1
CASSLLSTKGVNTEAFF
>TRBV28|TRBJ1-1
CASTSPADDYTEAFF
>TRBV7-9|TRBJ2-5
CASSLGSASQETQYF
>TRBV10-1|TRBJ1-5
CASREADSNQPQHF
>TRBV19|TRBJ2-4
CASSIPYFGTGQRYF